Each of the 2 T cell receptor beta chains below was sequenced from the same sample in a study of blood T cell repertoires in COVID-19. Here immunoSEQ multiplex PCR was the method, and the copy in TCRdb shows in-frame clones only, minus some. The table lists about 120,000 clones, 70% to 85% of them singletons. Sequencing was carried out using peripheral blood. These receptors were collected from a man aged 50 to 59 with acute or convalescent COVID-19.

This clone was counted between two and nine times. The CDR3 reads CASSLDAGTDTQYF. The CDR3 bases are TGTGCCAGCAGCTTAGACGCGGGGACAGATACGCAGTATTTT. J is TRBJ2-3 and V is TRBV7-6; D may be TRBD2 (6 bases). The CDR3 totals 14 residues. The V end was cut by 1 base, the J end by 3 bases, with 8 bases between. Per the germline V gene, CDR1 is SGHVS and CDR2 is FNYEAQ.

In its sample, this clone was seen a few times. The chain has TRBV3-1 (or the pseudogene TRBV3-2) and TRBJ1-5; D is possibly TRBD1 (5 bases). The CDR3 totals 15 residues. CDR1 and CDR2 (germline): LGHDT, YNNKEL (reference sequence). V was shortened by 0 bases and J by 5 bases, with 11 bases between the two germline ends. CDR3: CASSQDRQSYQPQHF. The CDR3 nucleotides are TGTGCCAGCAGCCAAGACCGACAGAGCTATCAGCCCCAGCATTTT.